The T cell receptor (beta chain) under discussion was sequenced for a study of blood T cell repertoires in COVID-19 (dated by TCRdb to 2020 to 2021). General notes on the study: Collaborator samples came from the United States, Italy and Spain and covered acute and convalescent phases of COVID-19. Where available, HLA class I and class II types were taken from metadata supplied by the sample provider and were not determined by assay-based typing. Nearly every sample came with metadata listing a de-identified subject ID, COVID-19 status, age in years and sex. Deeply sampled blood TCRbeta repertoires from subjects exposed to, actively infected with, or recovered from COVID-19 were included in the dataset. The repertoires were released in a freely available public database meant as a resource for research on the immune response to SARS-CoV-2. The prospective study material was composed of cDNA or gDNA derived from T cells, B-cell-depleted T cells, or PBMCs. The samples were drawn from two sources: the first 160 participants of the ongoing ImmuneRACE study, and over 1,000 subjects contributed by 6 global collaborators. What the study reported, not specific to this receptor: How much clinical and demographic metadata was included differed by source and by participant, and the metadata was provided uncurated.

This clone appeared many times. Its antigen is not yet known. Per-nucleotide qualities are absent, and no much larger clonotype sits a single base away. The immunoSEQ Assay, a bias-controlled multiplex PCR, was used to amplify TCRbeta CDR3 regions from genomic DNA. From the authors' description of their analysis: Within the assay, amplification of reference gene primers was used to estimate how many nucleated cells each sample contained. To quantify the absolute abundance of each unique TCRbeta CDR3 rearrangement, sequence reads were collapsed and filtered. For each sample, productive Simpson clonality was calculated as the square root of Simpson's diversity index over productive rearrangements. As stored in TCRdb, this immuneACCESS dataset retains in-frame rearrangements with V and J assigned. A fraction of the clones does not appear; measured against another copy, unresolved V genes explain less than half of the discrepancy, and the remainder lacks a known reason. The DNA was the basis for D and trimming; V, J and clone size are from that table. For this sample there are about 140,000 clones; around 90% appear just once. The ten largest clones represent around 10% of the sample.

Each collaborating institution followed its own protocols to collect whole blood in K2EDTA tubes. For TCRbeta analysis, collaborators shipped samples in one of three forms: frozen whole blood, isolated PBMCs, or DNA extracted from either of those sample types. CDR1 and CDR2, looked up from the germline V gene, are SNHLY and FYNNEI. Including the terminal cysteine and phenylalanine, the CDR3 comprises 14 residues. Solely the CDR3 DNA is kept, with 42 bases framed from the first base. The junction shows trimming of 4 bases on V and 6 bases on J, plus 15 bases between the germline ends. The chain joins TRBV2 to TRBJ1-2, with the D gene too uncertain to name. This sequence originates from a woman at least 80 years old with acute or convalescent COVID-19. The sequencing sample was made of peripheral blood. The CDR3 region reads CASSGLAGDDGYTF. The bases read TGTGCCAGCAGTGGATTGGCAGGCGACGATGGCTACACCTTC.